The 20 T cell receptor beta chains listed next were all sequenced from one sample in a study of CD8+CD57+ T cells in acquired aplastic anemia. The TCR beta profiling, which covered VDJ combination and CDR3 sequence, was carried out using genomic DNA as the template. One entry per CDR3 protein, called by TCRdb with MiXCR from the reads. The table lists 260,000 or so distinct CDR3 sequences, 82% of them singletons. Patients who underwent sequencing had shown CD8+CD57+ cell expansion by flow cytometry. The sample taken for sequencing was sorted CD4+, CD8+, or CD8+CD57+ T cells (not recorded which) from PBMCs. All receptors come from a human donor with aplastic anemia.

As regards this clonotype: The junction differs from germline at one of its ends, possibly a read error. The gene calls are TRBV2 and TRBJ2-6; D may be TRBD2 (5 bases). The germline gives CDR1 SNHLY, CDR2 FYNNEI. This CDR3 has 16 residues. CDR3 in DNA: TGTGCCAGCGGGGTCGCGGGTAGCTATACGCCCAACGTTCTGACATTC. Residues: CASGVAGSYTPNVLTF.

This clonotype came up a few times. The chain employs TRBV2 and TRBJ2-4; TRBD2 is a possible D gene (6 bases). This CDR3 region has 15 residues. Trimming stripped 8 bases from V and 7 bases from J, with 21 bases between. Germline V lookup: CDR1 SNHLY, CDR2 FYNNEI. In DNA form, the CDR3 reads TGTGCCAGCGGAGGGACTCCCGTCGTCTTGAACATTCAGTACTTC. Its translation: CASGGTPVVLNIQYF. Complete variable domain (other parts from reference TRBV2 and TRBJ2-4): EPEVTQTPSHQVTQMGQEVILRCVPISNHLYFYWYRQILGQKVEFLVSFYNNEISEKSEIFDDQFSVERPDGSNFTLKIRSTKLEDSAMYFCASGGTPVVLNIQYFGAGTRLSVL.

This chain links TRBV7-8 with TRBJ2-1, with D possibly being TRBD2 (6 bases). The CDR3 runs 13 residues. Trimming removed 6 bases from V and 10 bases from J, with 16 bases in between. Germline CDR1 reads SGHVS; CDR2 reads FQNEAQ. This CDR3 reads CASSVAGIPEQFF. The CDR3 DNA reads TGTGCCAGCAGTGTTGCGGGGATTCCCGAGCAGTTCTTC. Full variable domain (remainder filled in from reference TRBV7-8 and TRBJ2-1): GAGVSQSPRYKVAKRGQDVALRCDPISGHVSLFWYQQALGQGPEFLTYFQNEAQLDKSGLPSDRFFAERPEGSVSTLKIQRTQQEDSAVYLCASSVAGIPEQFFGPGTRLTVL.

In nucleotides, the CDR3 is TGTGCCAGCAGCCCCCCCGTGGCCGGGGAGCTGTTTTTT. Protein: CASSPPVAGELFF. This chain connects TRBV2 to TRBJ2-2; D gene unclear. This CDR3 comprises 13 residues. The V gene's germline CDR1 is SNHLY and CDR2 FYNNEI. V was clipped by 6 bases and J by 6 bases, with 11 bases between them.

About this clonotype: The conserved final phenylalanine or tryptophan is absent from the CDR3, which likely points to a read error. Because the CDR3's place on the DNA is in doubt, the DNA is left out and the CDR3 is given as listed by TCRdb. The chain joins TRBV7-8 to TRBJ2-3. Ends included, the CDR3 has 12 residues. The germline CDR1 and CDR2 sequences are SGHVS and FQNEAQ. The CDR3 sequence is CASSLAGDTQTY.

The sample holds one count of this clonotype. CDR3 sequence (DNA): TGTGCCACCGGCAACGGGAGCACAGATACGCAGTATTTT. This sequence encodes CATGNGSTDTQYF. The chain carries TRBV15 and TRBJ2-3, with unresolved D. The CDR3 has 13 residues. V was cut by 8 bases and J by 0 bases, with 9 bases left in between. Germline V gives CDR1 LNHNV, CDR2 YYDKDF (reference sequence).

Of note for this clonotype: The CDR3 does not end in the conserved phenylalanine or tryptophan, so this is likely a read error. Because the CDR3's place on the DNA is in doubt, the DNA is left out and the CDR3 is given as listed by TCRdb. The rearrangement links TRBV2 to TRBJ1-2; the table's TRBD1 call for D was not verified on the DNA. CDR1 and CDR2 (germline): SNHLY, FYNNEI. Inclusive of both ends, the CDR3 amounts to 16 amino acids. The CDR3 spells CASCNAATGYDEQYFG.

The rearrangement uses TRBV7-9 and TRBJ2-7, with D possibly TRBD1 on 7 matching bases. Germline V gene sequence: CDR1 SEHNR, CDR2 FQNEAQ (reference sequence). The CDR3 is 18 residues long. V was pared by 5 bases and J by 2 bases, with 25 bases between. The CDR3 DNA follows: TGTGCCAGCAGCCTTCAGCCAGGCGGGACAGCCCTTACCTACGAGCAGTACGTC. Protein product: CASSLQPGGTALTYEQYV.

This clonotype was seen a single time. The rearrangement links TRBV9 to TRBJ2-1; D unresolved. CDR1 and CDR2 (germline): SGDLS, YYNGEE. CDR3 size: 13 residues. Trimming pared 7 bases from V and 16 bases from J, leaving 24 bases between. The CDR3 coding sequence is TGTGCCAGCGGATTAGCTGGGAAGAATCAGTACTTCTTC. Translating gives CASGLAGKNQYFF.

V gene TRBV12-3 or TRBV12-4 combines with J gene TRBJ1-5; D is possibly TRBD1 (5 bases). CDR3 length: 15 residues. V was clipped by 8 bases and J by 4 bases, with 18 bases between them. The CDR3 nucleotides read TGTGCCAGCTCAAGAGGGACCGCCCGAAATCAGCCCCAGCATTTT. This encodes CASSRGTARNQPQHF.

This sequence joins TRBV7-9 and TRBJ2-3; D is undetermined. Germline V gene sequence: CDR1 SEHNR, CDR2 FQNEAQ (reference sequence). This CDR3 has 14 residues. V shed 0 bases and J shed 9 bases, with 13 bases lying between them. CDR3 sequence (DNA): TGTGCCAGCAGCTTAGCGGGAACTAACGAAACGCAGTATTTT. It encodes CASSLAGTNETQYF.

A word on this clonotype: The junction differs from germline at one of its ends, possibly a read error. The chain carries TRBV11-1 and TRBJ2-3; the match to TRBD1 covers 7 bases. Germline CDR1 is SGHAT and CDR2 is FQDESV (reference sequence). This CDR3 is 14 amino acids long. This chain's CDR3 is CASSLARTGNTQAF. The CDR3 bases are TGTGCCAGCAGCTTAGCGCGGACAGGCAACACGCAAGCTTTT. The whole variable domain, filled in from reference TRBV11-1 and TRBJ2-3, reads EAEVAQSPRYKITEKSQAVAFWCDPISGHATLYWYRQILGQGPELLVQFQDESVVDDSQLPKDRFSAERLKGVDSTLKIQPAELGDSAMYLCASSLARTGNTQAFGPGTRLTVL.

Comments on this clonotype: A read error may produce the germline difference seen at one junction end. The chain combines TRBV7-2 with TRBJ2-3, with TRBD1 as a possible D gene (7 bases). The CDR3 sequence is 14 residues long. CDR1 is SGHTA and CDR2 is FQGNSA in the germline V gene. DNA for the CDR3: TGTGCCAGCAGCCAGGGGGGCGGACCCGGTACGGATGAGTTT. This codes for CASSQGGGPGTDEF.

The chain employs TRBV7-9 and TRBJ1-2, with a possible D match to TRBD1 (5 bases). The CDR3 covers 16 residues. The V end was cut by 5 bases, the J end by 11 bases, with 27 bases between. Germline V gene lookup returns CDR1 SEHNR and CDR2 FQNEAQ (reference sequence). The CDR3 DNA reads as TGTGCCAGCAGCCCGGGGGACGGAGGCGGTCAGGATGAGTACACCTTC. This translates into CASSPGDGGGQDEYTF.

The chain carries TRBV7-9 and TRBJ2-7, with D tentatively TRBD2 (5 bases). Germline assignment: CDR1 SEHNR and CDR2 FQNEAQ (reference sequence). The CDR3 runs 15 residues. Here the CDR3 DNA reads TGTGCCAGCACCCTACTGGCGGTAACCACTTGGGAGCACTACGTC. It encodes CASTLLAVTTWEHYV.

Concerning this clonotype: Germline and junction disagree at one end, which may indicate a read error. This rearrangement joins TRBV7-9 to TRBJ2-3; 7 bases agree with TRBD2. The germline V gene has CDR1 SEHNR and CDR2 FQNEAQ (reference sequence). CDR3 length equals 14 residues. CDR3 sequence (DNA): TGTGCCAGCAGCTTCCCAGCGGGAACGACCTACGAGCATTTT. It codes for CASSFPAGTTYEHF.

The chain is built from TRBV7-2 and TRBJ2-1; possibly TRBD2 for D (6 bases). V was trimmed by 0 bases and J by 3 bases, leaving 18 bases between them. Germline V gene lookup returns CDR1 SGHTA and CDR2 FQGNSA. The CDR3 consists of 18 residues. CDR3 sequence (DNA): TGTGCCAGCAGCTTAGCGGGCCCCCGGGACTCCCGCTACAATGAGCAGTTCTTC. Translating gives CASSLAGPRDSRYNEQFF. The whole variable domain, remainder taken from reference TRBV7-2 and TRBJ2-1, is GAGVSQSPSNKVTEKGKDVELRCDPISGHTALYWYRQSLGQGLEFLIYFQGNSAPDKSGLPSDRFSAERTGGSVSTLTIQRTQQEDSAVYLCASSLAGPRDSRYNEQFFGPGTRLTVL.

About this clonotype: The conserved phenylalanine or tryptophan is not found at the CDR3 terminus, so this likely reflects a read error. This rearrangement joins TRBV7-2 to TRBJ2-1; TRBD2 aligns across 8 bases. This CDR3 is 16 amino acids long. From germline, CDR1 is SGHTA and CDR2 FQGNSA. CDR3 nucleotide sequence: TGTGCCAGTAGCTTTCAGAGAAGCGGGGGTAGCCATGAGCAGTTCTTA. Its translation: CASSFQRSGGSHEQFL.

A note on this clonotype: It is unclear where the CDR3 begins or ends on the DNA, so no DNA is shown, and the CDR3 is as TCRdb lists it. This chain links TRBV7-8 with TRBJ2-7. The CDR3 is 18 residues long, ends included. CDR1 is SGHVS, CDR2 FQNEAQ, per germline. This chain's CDR3 is CASSFDGAEQYVAYEQYV.

Concerning this clonotype itself: This CDR3 fails to terminate in the conserved phenylalanine or tryptophan, so it likely reflects a read error. It is unclear where the CDR3 begins or ends on the DNA, so no DNA is shown, and the CDR3 is as TCRdb lists it. Here the CDR3 reads CASGSSGNTRYS. J is TRBJ2-4 and V is TRBV7-3; TRBD2, as called in the table, went unchecked against the DNA. The CDR3 sequence runs 12 residues, both termini included. Germline V gene sequence: CDR1 SGHTA, CDR2 FQGTGA.